The source of this T cell receptor (beta chain) is a study of blood T cell repertoires in COVID-19. Overall study: Sites in the United States, Italy and Spain provided acute and convalescent COVID-19 samples. PBMCs, B-cell-depleted T cells, or T cells were the source of the cDNA or gDNA that made up the material.

CDR3 length: 15 residues. The germline CDR1 and CDR2 sequences are MNHEY and SVGAGI. V was shortened by 5 bases and J by 0 bases, with 11 bases between the two germline ends. As originally analysed: Using reference gene primer amplification, nucleated cell counts were estimated. Assay: immunoSEQ multiplex PCR; the TCRdb copy retains only in-frame clones and omits some. Clone size and V and J calls were adopted from that table, with D and trimming inferred from the DNA. The sample records around 130,000 clones, around 77% being singletons. The sequence was collected from a human donor in a cohort sampled during active COVID-19. The genes are TRBV6-5 and TRBJ1-5, with D tentatively TRBD1 (5 bases). Sequenced: peripheral blood. CDR3 in amino acids: CASSQTENSNQPQHF. Written as DNA, the CDR3 is TGTGCCAGCAGTCAGACAGAAAATAGCAATCAGCCCCAGCATTTT.